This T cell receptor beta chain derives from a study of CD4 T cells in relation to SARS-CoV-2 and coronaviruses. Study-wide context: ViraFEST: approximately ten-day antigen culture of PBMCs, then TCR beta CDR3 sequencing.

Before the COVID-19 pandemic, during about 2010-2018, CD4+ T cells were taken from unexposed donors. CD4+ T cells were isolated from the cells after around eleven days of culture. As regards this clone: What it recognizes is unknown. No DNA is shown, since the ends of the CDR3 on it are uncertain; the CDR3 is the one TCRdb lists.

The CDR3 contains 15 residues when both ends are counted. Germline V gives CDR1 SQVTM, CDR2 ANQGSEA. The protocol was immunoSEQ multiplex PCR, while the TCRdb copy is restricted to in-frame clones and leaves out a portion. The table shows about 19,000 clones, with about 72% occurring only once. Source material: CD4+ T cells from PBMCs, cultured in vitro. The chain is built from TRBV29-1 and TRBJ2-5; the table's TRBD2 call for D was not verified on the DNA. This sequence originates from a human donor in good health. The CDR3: CSVGPGLAGSETQYF.